These 5 T cell receptor beta chains originate from one sample sequenced in a study of Ad26.COV2.S vaccination and SARS-CoV-2 variants. Assay: immunoSEQ multiplex PCR; the TCRdb copy retains only in-frame clones and omits some. The sample holds around 350,000 clones, about 91% seen once. The sample in question was peripheral blood, obtained after recovery from COVID-19. These receptors were collected from a human donor who had recovered from COVID-19.

This chain connects TRBV9 to TRBJ1-1, with D perhaps matching TRBD1 (6 bases). CDR3 length: 19 residues. Germline CDR1 and CDR2: SGDLS and YYNGEE. V was shortened by 0 bases and J by 0 bases, with 21 bases between the two germline ends. CDR3 nucleotide sequence: TGTGCCAGCAGCGTAGTTGCGGGTTGGCGGACAGCCTTGAACACTGAAGCTTTCTTT. Its protein product is CASSVVAGWRTALNTEAFF.

This sequence joins TRBV4-1 and TRBJ2-7; D gene uncertain. Trimming removed 1 base from V and 4 bases from J, with 17 bases in between. Germline-derived CDR1 and CDR2 are MGHRA and YSYEKL. The CDR3 extends over 16 amino acids. CDR3 in amino acids: CASSQVGRSRIYEQYF. As DNA, the CDR3 is TGCGCCAGCAGCCAAGTTGGAAGGAGCAGAATTTACGAGCAGTACTTC.

The chain has TRBV7-2 and TRBJ2-7; D may be TRBD2 (6 bases). The germline gives CDR1 SGHTA, CDR2 FQGNSA. The CDR3 has 14 residues. V was clipped by 3 bases and J by 0 bases, with 9 bases between them. CDR3 sequence (DNA): TGTGCCAGCAGCTTTGGGACTGTCTCCTACGAGCAGTACTTC. Its protein product is CASSFGTVSYEQYF.

The gene calls are TRBV2 and TRBJ2-6; D unresolved. In germline, CDR1 is SNHLY, CDR2 FYNNEI. V was trimmed by 1 base and J by 0 bases, leaving 13 bases between them. This CDR3 has 18 residues. The CDR3 nucleotides are TGTGCCAGCAGTGAAGGGCAGGTATTTTACTCTGGGGCCAACGTCCTGACTTTC. Amino acid sequence: CASSEGQVFYSGANVLTF.

The chain has TRBV13 and TRBJ2-1; no clear D gene. From germline, CDR1 is PRHDT and CDR2 FYEKMQ (reference sequence). Trimming cost V 5 bases and J 1 base, with 12 bases left between them. CDR3 length equals 15 residues. CDR3 protein: CASSDRTGSYNEQFF. DNA for the CDR3: TGTGCCAGCAGCGACCGGACCGGTTCCTACAATGAGCAGTTCTTC.